The 32 T cell receptor beta chains in this list originate from one sample, sequenced in a study of regulatory T cells in long-lasting Graves disease. Assembly of TCR beta libraries relied on iRepertoire HTBI primers together with Arm-PCR of CDR3 regions. TCRdb reprocessed the multiplex PCR reads via MiXCR and lists one record per CDR3 protein. The sample lists a few hundred thousand distinct CDR3 sequences, about 22% occurring once. The time point denotes: persistent/refractory GD, antithyroid drugs over 5 years with positive TRAb. RNA from PBMCs was the source of the TCR library. Sequencing used peripheral blood mononuclear cells (PBMCs), obtained when the disease was refractory, from a patient treated with antithyroid drugs. The origin of the receptors is a female donor with Graves disease.

In its sample, this clonotype was seen a few times. V is TRBV4-3 and J is TRBJ1-5, with a weak D call TRBD1 (5 bases). The CDR3 length is 15 residues. Germline CDR1 is LGHNA and CDR2 is YSLEER. The V and J ends lost 4 bases and 4 bases respectively, with 14 bases between them. The CDR3 DNA sequence: TGCGCCAGCAGCCCGGGACTGACCCTTAATCAGCCCCAGCATTTT. It yields the protein CASSPGLTLNQPQHF.

The CDR3 here is CASSLVGGVSGPLREQYF. DNA of the CDR3: TGTGCCAGCAGCTTAGTCGGGGGGGTTAGCGGACCCCTACGCGAGCAGTACTTC. The genes are TRBV7-2 and TRBJ2-7, with 8 bases fitting TRBD2. The CDR3 is made up of 18 amino acids. V lost 1 base to trimming and J lost 6 bases; unmatched junction nucleotides: 17. Germline V gene lookup returns CDR1 SGHTA and CDR2 FQGNSA.

This clonotype was detected ten times or more. The chain combines TRBV28 with TRBJ2-7; D is perhaps TRBD1 or TRBD2 (5 bases each). The ends were cut back, 6 bases at V and 0 bases at J, with 9 bases in the middle. This CDR3 region has 13 residues. Germline V CDR1 and CDR2: MDHEN, SYDVKM. CDR3 nucleotides: TGTGCCAGCAGGTGGGGGAGCTCCTACGAGCAGTACTTC. The encoded protein is CASRWGSSYEQYF.

This clonotype has only a few counts. The V gene is TRBV4-1, the J gene TRBJ1-6; possible D gene TRBD1, 5 bases. CDR1 and CDR2 from the germline V gene are MGHRA and YSYEKL. The V gene lost 4 bases and the J gene lost 1 base, with 11 bases spanning the gap. CDR3 size: 16 residues. DNA of the CDR3: TGCGCCAGCAGCCGGACCCAGGGATCCTATAATTCACCCCTCCACTTT. This codes for CASSRTQGSYNSPLHF.

This clonotype was recorded a few times. The V gene is TRBV28, the J gene TRBJ2-3; 7 bases map to TRBD1. J was trimmed by 0 bases and V by 5 bases; bases with no gene match: 5. Germline lookup yields CDR1 MDHEN and CDR2 SYDVKM. The CDR3 runs to 15 residues. CDR3 amino acids: CASSPQGESTDTQYF. CDR3 nucleotide sequence: TGTGCCAGCAGTCCGCAGGGGGAAAGCACAGATACGCAGTATTTT.

This clonotype was seen ten or more times. The V call is TRBV7-8, the J call TRBJ2-7; 7 bases line up with TRBD2. V was clipped by 0 bases and J by 3 bases; unmatched bases: 5. This CDR3 comprises 15 residues. CDR1 is SGHVS, CDR2 FQNEAQ, per germline. The CDR3 DNA follows: TGTGCCAGCAGCTTAGCTAGGGGAGGGTTCTACGAGCAGTACTTC. Residues: CASSLARGGFYEQYF. The full variable domain, completed using reference TRBV7-8 and TRBJ2-7, is GAGVSQSPRYKVAKRGQDVALRCDPISGHVSLFWYQQALGQGPEFLTYFQNEAQLDKSGLPSDRFFAERPEGSVSTLKIQRTQQEDSAVYLCASSLARGGFYEQYFGPGTRLTVT.

There are many counts of this clonotype. CDR3 region: CASSYSASGLTKNTEAFF. The CDR3 DNA reads TGTGCCAGCAGTTACTCTGCCTCCGGACTGACGAAGAACACTGAAGCTTTCTTT. The rearrangement links TRBV6-2 or TRBV6-3 to TRBJ1-1; D is unresolved. The V gene lost 0 bases and the J gene lost 1 base, with 18 bases spanning the gap. Germline V gene data show CDR1 as MNHEY and CDR2 as SVGEGT. The CDR3 is made up of 18 amino acids.

This clonotype appeared many times. The genes are TRBV28 and TRBJ2-7; TRBD1 matches 12 bases. V trimming: 5 bases; J trimming: 5 bases; junction bases outside the gene matches: 7. This CDR3 is built from 15 residues. Germline CDR1 MDHEN, CDR2 SYDVKM. The CDR3 DNA reads TGTGCCAGCAGTCTGCCGGGACAGGGGGCGGACGAGCAGTACTTC. Encoded protein: CASSLPGQGADEQYF.

This clonotype was seen a handful of times. The gene calls are TRBV6-1 and TRBJ1-2, with D possibly matching TRBD1 (5 bases). CDR1 is MNHNS and CDR2 is SASEGT in the germline V gene. Trimming took off 7 bases at V and 3 bases at J, with 15 bases between the two ends. This CDR3 has 14 residues. The CDR3 protein is CASNWDWGDYGYTF. The CDR3, as DNA: TGTGCCAGCAACTGGGACTGGGGGGACTATGGCTACACCTTC.

This clonotype was seen only a few times. The rearrangement links TRBV19 to TRBJ1-4, with D unclear. CDR1 LNHDA and CDR2 SQIVND come from the germline V gene (reference sequence). CDR3 size: 12 residues. Deletions cut 3 bases from V and 8 bases from J, with 7 bases between. The CDR3 DNA reads TGTGCCAGTAGTATCAAGACGGAAAAACTGTTTTTT. It codes for CASSIKTEKLFF.

This clonotype was recorded many times. The chain couples TRBV28 to TRBJ1-2; 8 nucleotides agree with TRBD1. The V gene end was trimmed by 6 bases and the J gene end by 8 bases; junction bases not matched to a gene: 11. Germline V gene lookup returns CDR1 MDHEN and CDR2 SYDVKM. CDR3 length equals 14 residues. CDR3 sequence (DNA): TGTGCCAGCAGGGGAGGGACAGGATATAGCGGCTACACCTTC. Its protein product is CASRGGTGYSGYTF.

In this sample, this clonotype turned up many times. The V gene is TRBV29-1, the J gene TRBJ1-2; no clear D gene. Germline V gene lookup returns CDR1 SQVTM and CDR2 ANQGSEA. The CDR3 contains 14 residues. With 6 bases removed from V and 4 bases from J, the gap between germline ends came to 18 bases. CDR3 in amino acids: CSVPTPHQSYGYTF. The CDR3 nucleotides read TGCAGCGTCCCCACCCCCCATCAAAGCTATGGCTACACCTTC.

In this sample, this clonotype turned up many times. J is TRBJ1-1 and V is TRBV20-1, with D uncertain. Germline assignment: CDR1 DFQATT and CDR2 SNEGSKA (reference sequence). The CDR3 is 17 residues long. Trimming shortened V by 6 bases and J by 1 base, and 24 bases separated the two germline ends. The CDR3 here is CSATYGVKGPRNTEAFF. CDR3 sequence (DNA): TGCAGTGCCACGTACGGAGTGAAGGGCCCGCGGAACACTGAAGCTTTCTTT.

This chain links TRBV19 with TRBJ2-3, with 7 bases fitting TRBD1. The CDR3 has 14 residues. Trimming cost V 4 bases and J 1 base; bases outside gene matches: 2. The germline V gene encodes CDR1 LNHDA and CDR2 SQIVND (reference sequence). The CDR3 nucleotides read TGTGCCAGTAGTAAAACAGGGGGCACAGATACGCAGTATTTT. Translated, it gives CASSKTGGTDTQYF.

This clonotype showed up just a few times. The chain uses TRBV29-1 and TRBJ1-1, with D tentatively TRBD1 (5 bases). V dropped 3 bases and J dropped 1 base, with 9 bases sitting between them. The CDR3 runs 13 residues. CDR1 is SQVTM, CDR2 ANQGSEA, per germline. The CDR3 DNA sequence: TGCAGCGTTGATACAGGCCAGAACACTGAAGCTTTCTTT. This gives the protein CSVDTGQNTEAFF.

This clonotype came up many times. The CDR3 loop reads CASSRDKQGITEAFF. The CDR3 bases are TGTGCCAGCAGTAGAGATAAACAGGGTATCACTGAAGCTTTCTTT. The genes are TRBV2 and TRBJ1-1, with D possibly matching TRBD1 (6 bases). The CDR3 loop spans 15 amino acids. Germline assignment: CDR1 SNHLY and CDR2 FYNNEI. V dropped 5 bases and J dropped 4 bases, with 17 bases sitting between them. The complete variable domain, with remaining parts taken from reference TRBV2 and TRBJ1-1, reads EPEVTQTPSHQVTQMGQEVILRCVPISNHLYFYWYRQILGQKVEFLVSFYNNEISEKSEIFDDQFSVERPDGSNFTLKIRSTKLEDSAMYFCASSRDKQGITEAFFGQGTRLTVV.

This clonotype was detected only a few times. V gene TRBV7-3 combines with J gene TRBJ1-1; possible D gene TRBD1, 6 bases. Germline lookup yields CDR1 SGHTA and CDR2 FQGTGA. Between the trimmed V and J ends, which lost 0 bases and 5 bases, there was a span of 13 bases. This CDR3 region has 15 residues. The CDR3 protein is CASSLTGDRWTEAFF. The CDR3 DNA reads as TGTGCCAGCAGCTTAACGGGTGACAGGTGGACTGAAGCTTTCTTT.

This sequence joins TRBV6-9 and TRBJ1-5; D is ambiguous. This CDR3 has 13 amino acids. Germline V gene data show CDR1 as MNHGY and CDR2 as SVAAGI. V lost 4 bases and J lost 4, with 8 bases in between. The CDR3 here is CASSWTGNQPQHF. The CDR3 coding sequence is TGTGCCAGCAGTTGGACGGGGAATCAGCCCCAGCATTTT.

The V call is TRBV5-1, the J call TRBJ2-2; 10 positions match TRBD1. Per germline, CDR1 SGHRS and CDR2 YFSETQ. The CDR3 is made up of 19 amino acids. V shed 5 bases, J shed 0 bases, and the junction held 13 bases outside the gene matches. For the CDR3, the DNA is TGCGCCAGCAGTTTCGGCGGACAGGGGGTCGGGTCGAACACCGGGGAGCTGTTTTTT. The encoded protein is CASSFGGQGVGSNTGELFF.

Comment on this clonotype: This may be a read error: a much more frequent sequence differs by one nucleotide. The gene calls are TRBV6-1 and TRBJ2-7; 8 bases map to TRBD1. Germline-derived CDR1 and CDR2 are MNHNS and SASEGT. The CDR3 length is 14 residues. The V and J ends lost 6 bases and 2 bases, in that order; junction bases with no gene match: 6. The CDR3 nucleotides read TGTGCCAGCAGGAACGGACAGGGACCCTACGAGCAGTACTTC. Translating gives CASRNGQGPYEQYF.

The J gene is TRBJ1-1, the V gene TRBV20-1; maybe TRBD1 (5 bases). Germline assignment: CDR1 DFQATT and CDR2 SNEGSKA (reference sequence). The CDR3 loop spans 15 amino acids. Trimming removed 6 bases at V and 4 bases at J, with 21 bases between. CDR3 DNA sequence: TGCAGTGCAAGTAAGGGACCGCGGAGGGCCACTGAAGCTTTCTTT. It yields the protein CSASKGPRRATEAFF.

There are many counts of this clonotype. The chain is built from TRBV12-3 or TRBV12-4 and TRBJ2-1; TRBD2 agrees at 14 bases. The CDR3 extends over 20 amino acids. The J segment lost 4 bases and the V segment lost 6 bases, leaving 17 bases of the junction unmatched. The CDR3 bases are TGTGCCAGCAGGCGACCCACCGGGACTAGCGGGGGTGAGGTTTACAATGAGCAGTTCTTC. Translating it yields CASRRPTGTSGGEVYNEQFF.

This clonotype was picked up a small number of times. The chain couples TRBV20-1 to TRBJ2-7; 8 bases are shared with TRBD2. The V and J ends lost 5 bases and 2 bases, in that order; junction bases with no gene match: 11. The V gene's germline CDR1 is DFQATT and CDR2 SNEGSKA (reference sequence). CDR3 length: 15 amino acids. Here the CDR3 DNA reads TGCAGTGCTTCCCGGGGGGTAGCGGGGACCTACGAGCAGTACTTC. As protein: CSASRGVAGTYEQYF.

This clonotype was seen ten or more times. The rearrangement joins TRBV10-3 to TRBJ1-5; 8 bases fit TRBD1. J was trimmed by 5 bases and V by 0 bases; bases with no gene match: 6. The length of the CDR3 is 16 residues. Germline V gene data show CDR1 as ENHRY and CDR2 as SYGVKD. This chain's CDR3 is CAISESMDREDQPQHF. The CDR3 nucleotides are TGTGCCATCAGTGAGTCGATGGACAGGGAAGATCAGCCCCAGCATTTT.

There are many counts of this clonotype. The rearrangement links TRBV2 to TRBJ2-5, with TRBD1 matching over 7 bases. V gave up 10 bases and J gave up 1 base; unmatched junction bases: 6. In germline, CDR1 is SNHLY, CDR2 FYNNEI. This CDR3 has 13 residues. CDR3: CAISRDSQETQYF. DNA for the CDR3: TGTGCCATCTCCCGGGACAGCCAAGAGACCCAGTACTTC.

This clonotype has a count of ten or more. This chain uses TRBV11-2 with TRBJ1-5; a possible D gene is TRBD1 (6 bases). The CDR3 extends over 15 amino acids. Germline CDR1 is SGHAT and CDR2 is FQNNGV. Trimming removed 5 bases at V and 1 base at J, with 12 bases between. The CDR3 protein is CASSRTDPSNQPQHF. The CDR3 region has the DNA TGTGCCAGCAGCCGGACAGATCCGAGCAATCAGCCCCAGCATTTT.

J is TRBJ2-3 and V is TRBV18; no firm D call. Germline CDR1 reads KGHSH; CDR2 reads LQKENI. The germline V and J ends were trimmed by 6 bases and 4 bases, with 11 bases remaining between them. This CDR3 has 13 residues. CDR3 protein: CASSPIFADTQYF. The CDR3, as DNA: TGTGCCAGCTCCCCCATTTTCGCAGATACGCAGTATTTT.

Written as DNA, the CDR3 is TGCAGTGTTGGCCCGGCGATGAACACTGAAGCTTTCTTT. It yields the protein CSVGPAMNTEAFF. The rearrangement uses TRBV20-1 and TRBJ1-1; no clear D gene. CDR1 and CDR2 from the germline V gene are DFQATT and SNEGSKA (reference sequence). The CDR3 is 13 amino acids. V was clipped by 7 bases and J by 0 bases, with 12 bases between them.

The J gene is TRBJ2-7, the V gene TRBV6-1, with 7 bases identical to TRBD1. Per germline, CDR1 MNHNS and CDR2 SASEGT. V dropped 5 bases and J dropped 0; count of bases not matched to a gene: 4. The CDR3 runs 14 residues. The CDR3 bases are TGTGCCAGCAGTACCCGGGACAGCTCCTACGAGCAGTACTTC. It yields the protein CASSTRDSSYEQYF.

This clonotype was observed a few times. The rearrangement uses TRBV6-1 and TRBJ2-3; TRBD2 aligns across 10 bases. V lost 6 bases to trimming and J lost 6 bases; unmatched junction nucleotides: 9. Germline assignment: CDR1 MNHNS and CDR2 SASEGT. This CDR3 has 15 residues. The CDR3 nucleotides read TGTGCCAGCAGCCGAAGCGGGGGGGCCGGTGATACGCAGTATTTT. Its protein product is CASSRSGGAGDTQYF.

V gene TRBV20-1 combines with J gene TRBJ2-7, with TRBD2 as a possible D gene (6 bases). Trimming stripped 1 base from V and 1 base from J, with 11 bases between. This CDR3 has 14 amino acids. Per the germline V gene, CDR1 is DFQATT and CDR2 is SNEGSKA (reference sequence). CDR3 protein: CSARGRRASYEQYF. The CDR3 nucleotides are TGCAGTGCTAGAGGCCGGAGGGCTTCCTACGAGCAGTACTTC.

Comments on this clonotype: One end of the junction does not line up with germline, which may come from a read error. V usage is TRBV6-5 and J usage is TRBJ2-7, with D tentatively TRBD2 (5 bases). CDR3 length: 14 residues. Germline values: CDR1 MNHEY, CDR2 SVGAGI. The CDR3 sequence: CVSSYSGSSYEQYF. The CDR3 nucleotides are TGTGTCAGCAGTTACTCGGGAAGCTCCTACGAGCAGTACTTC.